Included here is one T cell receptor (beta chain) sequence, with context. TCRdb reprocessed the 5' RACE reads via MiXCR and lists one record per CDR3 protein. The table includes about 240,000 distinct CDR3 sequences, more than 9% detected once. The sample originates from a study of identical twins. J was trimmed by 2 bases and V by 6 bases; bases with no gene match: 7. This CDR3 is 15 amino acids long. CDR1 and CDR2 (germline): SGHVS, FNYEAQ. This receptor was taken from a man aged 50 to 59 in good health. Sequencing used memory T cells sorted from blood. This chain connects TRBV7-6 to TRBJ2-5, with 9 bases identical to TRBD1. The CDR3 coding sequence is TGTGCCAGCAGACAACCCGGACAGGGGCAAGAGACCCAGTACTTC. Translating it yields CASRQPGQGQETQYF.